Listed below are T cell receptor beta chains from one sample, sequenced in a study of blood T cell repertoires in COVID-19. Only in-frame clones appear in the TCRdb table, and some are missing; sequencing was by immunoSEQ multiplex PCR. The table lists tens of thousands of clones, around 75% of them singletons. The sequencing input was peripheral blood. The receptors were sampled from a man between 65 and 85 years old with COVID-19, enrolled during active disease. The CDR3 runs from the conserved cysteine through the conserved F or W. A D gene is named only where the DNA matches it firmly.

j_call v_call d_call cdr3_aa
TRBJ1-6 TRBV19 TRBD1 CASSSGDRVYSPLHF
TRBJ2-5 TRBV7-9 - CASGFAGNLRGETQYF
TRBJ2-5 TRBV7-2 - CASSLVSRQETQYF
TRBJ2-7 TRBV18 TRBD2 CASSPTGLAGGHEQYF
TRBJ1-5 TRBV18 - CASSPGEGNSNQPQHF
TRBJ1-1 TRBV21-1 - CASSKFEGLTEAFF
TRBJ2-7 TRBV5-1 TRBD2 CASSSGLAGGISYEQYF
TRBJ2-2 TRBV9 TRBD1 CASSKGQLNTGELFF
TRBJ1-1 TRBV4-3 - CASSQGSYMNTEAFF
TRBJ1-2 TRBV20-1 - CSATDSLARGYTF
TRBJ2-2 TRBV15 TRBD1 CATSREMTGSGELFF
TRBJ1-6 TRBV15 TRBD1 CATSTTPYGTGVNSPLHF
TRBJ2-3 TRBV5-1 - CASSPQGIPDTQYF
TRBJ2-5 TRBV7-9 - CASSSIETQYF
TRBJ1-1 TRBV9 TRBD1 CASSTPGTGNTEAFF
TRBJ2-3 TRBV28 TRBD1 CASSLWGTGGTDTQYF